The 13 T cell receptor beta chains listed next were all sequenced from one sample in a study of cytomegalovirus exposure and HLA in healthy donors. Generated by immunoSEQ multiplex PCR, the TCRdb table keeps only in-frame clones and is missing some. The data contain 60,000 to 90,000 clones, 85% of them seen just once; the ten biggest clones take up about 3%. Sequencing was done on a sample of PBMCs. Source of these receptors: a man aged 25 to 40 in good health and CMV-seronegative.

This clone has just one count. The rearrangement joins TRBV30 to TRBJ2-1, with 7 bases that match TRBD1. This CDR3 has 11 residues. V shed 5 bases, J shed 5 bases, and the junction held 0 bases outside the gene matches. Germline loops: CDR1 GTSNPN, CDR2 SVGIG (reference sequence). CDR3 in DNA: TGTGCCTGGGACAGGGACAATGAGCAGTTCTTC. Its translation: CAWDRDNEQFF.

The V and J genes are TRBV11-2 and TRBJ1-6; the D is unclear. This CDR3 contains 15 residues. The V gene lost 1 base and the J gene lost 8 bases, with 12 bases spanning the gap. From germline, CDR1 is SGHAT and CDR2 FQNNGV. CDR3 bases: TGTGCCAGCAGCTTAGTCGTTGGCGGGCATTCACCCCTCCACTTT. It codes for CASSLVVGGHSPLHF.

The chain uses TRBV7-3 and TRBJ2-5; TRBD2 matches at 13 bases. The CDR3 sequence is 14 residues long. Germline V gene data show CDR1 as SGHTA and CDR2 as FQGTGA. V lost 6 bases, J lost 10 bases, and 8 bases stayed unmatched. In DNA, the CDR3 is TGTGCCAGCAGTCGCGGACTAGCGGGGGCGGGCCAGTACTTC. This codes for CASSRGLAGAGQYF.

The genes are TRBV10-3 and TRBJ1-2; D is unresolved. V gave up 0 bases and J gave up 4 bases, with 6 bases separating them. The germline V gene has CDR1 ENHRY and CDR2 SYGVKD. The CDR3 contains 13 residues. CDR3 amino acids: CAISESDFYGYTF. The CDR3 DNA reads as TGTGCCATCAGTGAGTCAGACTTCTATGGCTACACCTTC.

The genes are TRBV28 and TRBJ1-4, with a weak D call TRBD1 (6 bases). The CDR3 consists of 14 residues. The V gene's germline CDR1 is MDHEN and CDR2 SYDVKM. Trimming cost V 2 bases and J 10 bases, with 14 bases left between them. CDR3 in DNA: TGTGCCAGCAGTTTACCGGGGGGCGTGGGAAAACTGTTTTTT. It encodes CASSLPGGVGKLFF.

The CDR3 nucleotides are TGTGCCAGCACGAGGGAACAGCAAGATGAGCAGTACTTC. The encoded protein is CASTREQQDEQYF. J is TRBJ2-7 and V is TRBV9; D might be TRBD2 (5 bases). Germline CDR1 reads SGDLS; CDR2 reads YYNGEE. This CDR3 spans 13 amino acids. V lost 6 bases and J lost 7, with 17 bases in between.

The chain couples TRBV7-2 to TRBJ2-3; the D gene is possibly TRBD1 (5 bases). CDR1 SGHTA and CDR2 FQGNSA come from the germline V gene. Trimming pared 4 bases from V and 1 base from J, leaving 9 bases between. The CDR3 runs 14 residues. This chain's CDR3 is CASSSGQGTDTQYF. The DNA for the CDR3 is TGTGCCAGCAGCTCCGGACAAGGCACAGATACGCAGTATTTT.

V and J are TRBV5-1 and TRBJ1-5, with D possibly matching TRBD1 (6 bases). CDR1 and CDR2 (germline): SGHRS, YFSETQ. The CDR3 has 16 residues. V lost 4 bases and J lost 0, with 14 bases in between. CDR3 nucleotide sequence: TGCGCCAGCAGCCCCGACAGGCTAAATAGCAATCAGCCCCAGCATTTT. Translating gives CASSPDRLNSNQPQHF.

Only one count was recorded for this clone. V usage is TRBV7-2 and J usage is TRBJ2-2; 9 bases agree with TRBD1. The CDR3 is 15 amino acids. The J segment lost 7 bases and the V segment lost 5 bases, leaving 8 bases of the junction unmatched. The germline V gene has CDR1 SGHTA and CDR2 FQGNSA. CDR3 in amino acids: CASSPRDRASGELFF. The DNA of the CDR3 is TGTGCCAGCAGCCCCCGGGACAGGGCTAGCGGGGAGCTGTTTTTT. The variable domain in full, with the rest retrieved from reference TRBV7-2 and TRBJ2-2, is GAGVSQSPSNKVTEKGKDVELRCDPISGHTALYWYRQSLGQGLEFLIYFQGNSAPDKSGLPSDRFSAERTGGSVSTLTIQRTQQEDSAVYLCASSPRDRASGELFFGEGSRLTVL.

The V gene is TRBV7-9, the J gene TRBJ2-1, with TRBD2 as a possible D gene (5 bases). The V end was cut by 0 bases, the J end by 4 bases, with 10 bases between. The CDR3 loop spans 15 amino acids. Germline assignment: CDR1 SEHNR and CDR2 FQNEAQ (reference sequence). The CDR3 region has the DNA TGTGCCAGCAGCTTAGCGGGAGAAGCTTACAATGAGCAGTTCTTC. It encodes CASSLAGEAYNEQFF.

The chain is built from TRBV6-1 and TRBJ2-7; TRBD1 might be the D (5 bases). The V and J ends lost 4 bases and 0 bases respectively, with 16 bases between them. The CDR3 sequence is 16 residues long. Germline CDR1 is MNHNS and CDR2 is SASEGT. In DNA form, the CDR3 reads TGTGCCAGCAGTGGCTCTCAGGGCTGGGGCTCCTACGAGCAGTACGTC. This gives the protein CASSGSQGWGSYEQYV.

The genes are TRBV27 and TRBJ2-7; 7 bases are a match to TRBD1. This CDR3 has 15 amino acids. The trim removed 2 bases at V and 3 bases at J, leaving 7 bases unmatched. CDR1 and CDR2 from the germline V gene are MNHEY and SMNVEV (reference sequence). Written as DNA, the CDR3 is TGTGCCAGCAGTTTACGCAGGGGGTCCTTCTACGAGCAGTACTTC. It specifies CASSLRRGSFYEQYF.

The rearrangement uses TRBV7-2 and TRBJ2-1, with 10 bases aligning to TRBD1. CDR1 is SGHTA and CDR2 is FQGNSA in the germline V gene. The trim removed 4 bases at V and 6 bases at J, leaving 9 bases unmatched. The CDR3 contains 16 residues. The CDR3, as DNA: TGTGCCAGCAGCTCTCAAGGACAGGGGGGTCGCAATGAGCAGTTCTTC. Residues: CASSSQGQGGRNEQFF.